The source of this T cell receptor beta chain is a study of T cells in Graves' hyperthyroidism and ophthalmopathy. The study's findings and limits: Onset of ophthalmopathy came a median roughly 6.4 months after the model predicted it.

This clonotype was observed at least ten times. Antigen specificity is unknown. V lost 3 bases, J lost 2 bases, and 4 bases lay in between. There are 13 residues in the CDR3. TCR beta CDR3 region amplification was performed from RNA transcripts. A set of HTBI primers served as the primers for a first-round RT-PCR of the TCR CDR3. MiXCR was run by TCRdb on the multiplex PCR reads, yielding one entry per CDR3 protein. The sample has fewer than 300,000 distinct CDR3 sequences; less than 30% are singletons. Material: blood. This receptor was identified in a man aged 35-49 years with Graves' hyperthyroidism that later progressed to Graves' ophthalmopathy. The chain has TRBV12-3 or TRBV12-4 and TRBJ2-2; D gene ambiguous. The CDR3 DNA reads TGTGCCAGCAGTTTTTACAACACCGGGGAGCTGTTTTTT. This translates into CASSFYNTGELFF.